The following is a T cell receptor (beta chain) sequence with its context. Its antigen is unknown. The germline gene is not matched at one end of the junction; a read error may be the cause. Per the germline V gene (reference sequence), SEHNR is the CDR1 and FQNEAQ is the CDR2. Reading from cysteine to phenylalanine, the CDR3 counts 14 amino acids. The read is trimmed to its CDR3 DNA, 42 bases read in frame from base 1. The treatment or condition label, as the study defines it: allogeneic hematopoietic cell transplantation with graft depleted of TCRalphabeta T cells and CD19 B cells. The transplant recipients were children given TCRalphabeta/CD19-depleted allogeneic hematopoietic cell grafts. This specimen belongs to a study of T-cell reconstitution after alpha-beta-depleted transplantation in children listed by TCRdb under 2016. Regarding the complete study: The study quantitatively tracked T-cell immune reconstitution after TCRalphabeta/CD19-depleted allogeneic hematopoietic cell transplantation in children using TCR repertoire profiling. On the study overall, not on this receptor specifically: The apparently early recovery of alphabetaT-cell counts about two months after transplant reportedly depended on only several hundred rapidly expanded clones that came from non-depleted graft cells. In some patients, high TCRbeta diversity at day 60 was attributed to recipient T cells and intrathymic progenitors that had survived conditioning. Over the following months the frequencies of hyperexpanded clones went down, and after one year T-cell counts and TCRbeta diversity were mostly credited to newly produced T cells.

The library came from PCR. Sequenced on an Illumina HiSeq 2500. TCR libraries were prepared with molecular barcoding, using unique molecular identifiers to normalize TCRbeta repertoire quantification. TCRdb trimmed public reads at Q25 via fastp, called clones via MiXCR and kept in-frame beta chains. Rows are unified per CDR3 protein, each entry keeping the most common DNA and genes. This sample holds approximately 490,000 distinct CDR3 sequences; over 9.5% were observed only once. The ten largest make up 2% of the sample. Sample: PBMCs, taken before TCRalphabeta/CD19-depleted stem cell transplant. This receptor was obtained from a child under 10 years old with inherited bone marrow failure, due to receive a stem cell transplant. The sequence is built from TRBV7-9 and TRBJ2-1; the D gene could be TRBD1 or TRBD2, each one agreeing over 5 bases. The CDR3 region has the sequence CASSLGDPTYRGVF. The nucleotide sequence is given as TGTGCCAGCAGCTTAGGGGACCCTACTTATCGTGGTGTCTTC.